These 26 T cell receptor beta chains came from one sample sequenced in a study of cytomegalovirus exposure and HLA in healthy donors. With 60 Vbeta and 13 Jbeta primers, the PCR was carried out. Sequencing used immunoSEQ multiplex PCR; TCRdb keeps in-frame clones, though not all of them. The table lists 100,000 to 150,000 clones, roughly 10% of them singletons, with approximately 4.4% in the top ten. The specimen was PBMCs. Receptor source: a woman under 30 in good health and CMV-seropositive.

This clone was found a few times. The rearrangement uses TRBV6-5 and TRBJ1-4; D is ambiguous. Trimming took 0 bases from V and 0 from J, leaving 5 bases between them. Germline CDR1 and CDR2: MNHEY and SVGAGI. The CDR3 is 15 amino acids. In DNA form, the CDR3 reads TGTGCCAGCAGTTACTCGGGAGCAACTAATGAAAAACTGTTTTTT. This translates into CASSYSGATNEKLFF.

The chain couples TRBV5-6 to TRBJ1-2; 7 nucleotides agree with TRBD1. The CDR3 is made up of 17 amino acids. Germline assignment: CDR1 SGHDT and CDR2 YYEEEE. J was trimmed by 7 bases and V by 4 bases; bases with no gene match: 19. CDR3 in DNA: TGTGCCAGCAGCGTGCTCTACAGGGGAGGCGAAAGAAGTGGCTACACCTTC. Its protein product is CASSVLYRGGERSGYTF.

This chain connects TRBV7-9 to TRBJ2-7; weak D call: TRBD1 (7 bases). CDR1 and CDR2 (germline): SEHNR, FQNEAQ (reference sequence). The V gene lost 6 bases and the J gene lost 5 bases, with 14 bases spanning the gap. This CDR3 contains 13 residues. The CDR3 spells CASSFRGTDEQYF. DNA for the CDR3: TGTGCCAGCAGTTTTCGGGGGACAGACGAGCAGTACTTC.

There are a few counts of this clone. The V gene is TRBV9, the J gene TRBJ1-4; D is undetermined. The CDR3 runs 18 residues. CDR1 is SGDLS, CDR2 YYNGEE, per germline. With 0 bases removed from V and 4 bases from J, the gap between germline ends came to 19 bases. CDR3 bases: TGTGCCAGCAGCGTAGGATGGGCAGCAGGAACGTATAATGAAAAACTGTTTTTT. Its protein is CASSVGWAAGTYNEKLFF.

This sequence joins TRBV6-1 and TRBJ2-7; 7 bases are shared with TRBD1. In germline, CDR1 is MNHNS, CDR2 SASEGT. The V segment lost 3 bases and the J segment 6 bases; nucleotides outside the gene matches: 14. The CDR3 loop spans 16 amino acids. CDR3: CASSDGRGPLMTEQYF. For the CDR3, the DNA is TGTGCCAGCAGTGACGGAAGGGGGCCACTAATGACCGAGCAGTACTTC.

This clone was seen a few times. The J gene is TRBJ2-7, the V gene TRBV5-6; 7 bases align to TRBD1. The V gene's germline CDR1 is SGHDT and CDR2 YYEEEE. This CDR3 has 15 residues. Losses at the gene ends were 4 bases for V and 5 bases for J; bases not matched to a gene: 12. The CDR3 DNA reads TGTGCCAGCAGCACTTACCGACAGGGCGGGCACGAGCAGTACTTC. Translated: CASSTYRQGGHEQYF.

Worth noting for this clone: At one end the junction does not follow the germline gene, possibly because of a read error. The chain recombines TRBV6-5 with TRBJ1-2; D perhaps matches TRBD1 (6 bases). The CDR3 loop spans 15 amino acids. Germline CDR1 reads MNHEY; CDR2 reads SVGAGI. This CDR3 is CASSPGTNANYGYPF. Written as DNA, the CDR3 is TGTGCCAGCAGCCCCGGGACAAACGCTAACTATGGCTACCCCTTC.

The sample holds a few counts of this clone. The rearrangement uses TRBV5-1 and TRBJ2-3, with TRBD2 matching over 12 bases. The CDR3 is made up of 16 amino acids. Germline V CDR1 and CDR2: SGHRS, YFSETQ. V shed 3 bases, J shed 4 bases, and the junction held 6 bases outside the gene matches. The CDR3 reads CASSYAGTSGPDTQYF. CDR3 sequence (DNA): TGCGCCAGCAGCTATGCCGGGACTAGCGGGCCAGATACGCAGTATTTT.

This clone was counted between two and nine times. This chain links TRBV5-1 with TRBJ2-7, with D tentatively TRBD1 (5 bases). Germline lookup yields CDR1 SGHRS and CDR2 YFSETQ. This CDR3 contains 15 residues. The V gene lost 1 base and the J gene lost 2 bases, with 13 bases spanning the gap. The CDR3 reads CASSLSGPGTYEQYF. CDR3 nucleotides: TGCGCCAGCAGCTTGTCCGGACCAGGGACCTACGAGCAGTACTTC.

This clone was seen a few times. The chain joins TRBV28 to TRBJ2-3, with unresolved D. Between the trimmed V and J ends, which lost 6 bases and 1 base, there was a span of 8 bases. Germline CDR1 is MDHEN and CDR2 is SYDVKM. This CDR3 is built from 13 residues. The CDR3: CASSHSGTDTQYF. CDR3 in DNA: TGTGCCAGCAGCCACTCTGGCACAGATACGCAGTATTTT.

This clone has more than one count but fewer than ten. The chain carries TRBV13 and TRBJ2-3, with D perhaps TRBD2 (5 bases). Germline V gene data show CDR1 as PRHDT and CDR2 as FYEKMQ (reference sequence). This CDR3 has 16 amino acids. Trimming removed 0 bases at V and 4 bases at J, with 14 bases between. The CDR3 DNA reads TGTGCCAGCAGCTTAGGTGCTAGCTCCCCGCCAGATACGCAGTATTTT. Protein product: CASSLGASSPPDTQYF.

This clone was counted only a few times. The CDR3: CASSLAEGGNYGYTF. The CDR3 DNA is TGCGCCAGCAGCTTGGCTGAGGGAGGGAACTATGGCTACACCTTC. The J gene is TRBJ1-2, the V gene TRBV5-1; D uncertain. The germline V and J ends were trimmed by 0 bases and 2 bases, with 11 bases remaining between them. CDR1 is SGHRS, CDR2 YFSETQ, per germline. The CDR3 totals 15 residues.

This clone was counted between two and nine times. The rearrangement links TRBV10-2 to TRBJ2-3; 7 nucleotides agree with TRBD2. V was clipped by 2 bases and J by 0 bases; unmatched bases: 14. The CDR3 contains 19 residues. Germline V lookup: CDR1 WSHSY, CDR2 SAAADI. The CDR3 loop reads CASSEAKGLLATSTDTQYF. Here the CDR3 DNA reads TGCGCCAGCAGTGAGGCTAAGGGGCTACTAGCGACGAGCACAGATACGCAGTATTTT.

The chain carries TRBV29-1 and TRBJ2-1; 10 bases align to TRBD2. Per germline, CDR1 SQVTM and CDR2 ANQGSEA. V dropped 5 bases and J dropped 2; count of bases not matched to a gene: 9. There are 16 residues in the CDR3. The CDR3 DNA is TGCAGCGTTTGTAGCGGGAGGCCTACCACCTACAATGAGCAGTTCTTC. Translation: CSVCSGRPTTYNEQFF.

V and J are TRBV5-1 and TRBJ2-2, with D possibly TRBD2 on 6 matching bases. Germline V gene lookup returns CDR1 SGHRS and CDR2 YFSETQ. V was shortened by 6 bases and J by 4 bases, with 10 bases between the two germline ends. The CDR3 runs to 13 residues. The CDR3 protein is CASIREVTGELFF. The CDR3 nucleotides read TGCGCCAGCATAAGGGAGGTCACCGGGGAGCTGTTTTTT. Filled out from reference TRBV5-1 and TRBJ2-2, the complete variable domain reads KAGVTQTPRYLIKTRGQQVTLSCSPISGHRSVSWYQQTPGQGLQFLFEYFSETQRNKGNFPGRFSGRQFSNSRSEMNVSTLELGDSALYLCASIREVTGELFFGEGSRLTVL.

This chain uses TRBV30 with TRBJ2-1; 8 nucleotides agree with TRBD2. The CDR3 totals 13 residues. The V segment lost 5 bases and the J segment 9 bases; nucleotides outside the gene matches: 9. The germline CDR1 and CDR2 sequences are GTSNPN and SVGIG (reference sequence). The CDR3 spells CAWGGLVRVEQFF. The CDR3 DNA reads TGTGCCTGGGGGGGACTAGTCAGAGTTGAGCAGTTCTTC.

This clone has just a few counts. The chain is built from TRBV6-4 and TRBJ2-2; maybe TRBD1 (5 bases). This CDR3 contains 12 residues. Trimming shortened V by 3 bases and J by 6 bases, and 5 bases separated the two germline ends. The germline CDR1 and CDR2 sequences are MRHNA and SNTAGT. The CDR3 DNA is TGTGCCAGCAGTGAAGGGGCCGGGGAGCTGTTTTTT. The encoded protein is CASSEGAGELFF.

A few counts support this clone. The chain combines TRBV9 with TRBJ2-2, with 8 bases that match TRBD1. V dropped 2 bases and J dropped 5; count of bases not matched to a gene: 5. CDR1 and CDR2 from the germline V gene are SGDLS and YYNGEE. CDR3 length equals 15 residues. The CDR3 DNA reads as TGTGCCAGCAGCGTGGGACAGGTCGGGACCGGGGAGCTGTTTTTT. Its protein is CASSVGQVGTGELFF.

This clone was seen a handful of times. The rearrangement joins TRBV6-1 to TRBJ1-6, with D tentatively TRBD1 (5 bases). This CDR3 comprises 13 residues. Deletions cut 6 bases from V and 10 bases from J, with 13 bases between. Germline lookup yields CDR1 MNHNS and CDR2 SASEGT. CDR3 loop: CASRDNHGSPLHF. The CDR3 DNA follows: TGTGCCAGCAGGGACAATCATGGGTCACCCCTCCACTTT.

J is TRBJ2-4 and V is TRBV15; D perhaps matches TRBD2 (7 bases). V was cut by 3 bases and J by 6 bases, with 15 bases left in between. CDR3 length equals 15 residues. CDR1 and CDR2 (germline): LNHNV, YYDKDF (reference sequence). CDR3: CATSSILGGVNIQYF. The CDR3 DNA is TGTGCCACCAGCAGCATACTAGGGGGGGTAAACATTCAGTACTTC.

This clone was detected a few times. This chain connects TRBV7-3 to TRBJ2-2; no reliable D call. The CDR3 spans 12 residues. Trimming removed 3 bases from V and 5 bases from J, with 4 bases in between. Germline CDR1 SGHTA, CDR2 FQGTGA. The CDR3 region is CASSLSTGELFF. Written as DNA, the CDR3 is TGTGCCAGCAGCTTGTCGACCGGGGAGCTGTTTTTT.

This clone was seen only a few times. This sequence joins TRBV9 and TRBJ2-3; tentatively, D is TRBD1 (7 bases). The CDR3 contains 16 residues. V dropped 0 bases and J dropped 1 base, with 12 bases sitting between them. The germline V gene encodes CDR1 SGDLS and CDR2 YYNGEE. The CDR3 here is CASSVGVRGGTDTQYF. The DNA of the CDR3 is TGTGCCAGCAGCGTAGGGGTCAGGGGGGGCACAGATACGCAGTATTTT.

The J gene is TRBJ1-3, the V gene TRBV15; possibly TRBD1 for D (6 bases). The germline V gene encodes CDR1 LNHNV and CDR2 YYDKDF (reference sequence). The CDR3 runs 13 residues. Trimming took 6 bases from V and 4 from J, leaving 10 bases between them. The CDR3 is CATRQGIGNTIYF. The DNA of the CDR3 is TGTGCCACCAGACAGGGTATAGGAAACACCATATATTTT.

The rearrangement joins TRBV5-6 to TRBJ2-1; 12 nucleotides align to TRBD1. The V segment lost 2 bases and the J segment 8 bases; nucleotides outside the gene matches: 5. The length of the CDR3 is 15 residues. Germline V CDR1 and CDR2: SGHDT, YYEEEE. In DNA form, the CDR3 reads TGTGCCAGCAGCTTCGGGACAGGGGGCATTTATGAGCAGTTCTTC. Translating gives CASSFGTGGIYEQFF.

This clone was found a few times. The CDR3 here is CASSFGGGSYEQYF. As DNA, the CDR3 is TGTGCCAGCAGCTTCGGCGGAGGATCCTACGAGCAGTACTTC. The gene calls are TRBV5-4 and TRBJ2-7; TRBD2 is a possible D gene (5 bases). CDR3 size: 14 residues. CDR1 is SGHNT and CDR2 is YYREEE in the germline V gene (reference sequence). Trimming removed 2 bases at V and 1 base at J, with 10 bases between.

This clone was seen a handful of times. This chain connects TRBV25-1 to TRBJ1-3; 8 positions agree with TRBD1. Unmatched junction bases numbered 7, after V lost 4 bases and J lost 5 bases. Germline CDR1 and CDR2: MGHDK and SYGVNS. This CDR3 is 15 amino acids long. The CDR3 spells CASSASDRERNTIYF. The CDR3 DNA reads TGTGCCAGCAGTGCCTCGGACAGGGAGAGAAACACCATATATTTT.